The entry below gives a single T cell receptor beta chain sequence along with its context. The antigen is not known. Assay: immunoSEQ multiplex PCR; the TCRdb copy retains only in-frame clones and omits some. The sample lists over 110,000 clones, 84% occurring once. This record comes from a study of cytomegalovirus exposure and HLA in healthy donors. Across the study: The same platform as the 666 first-cohort repertoires was used for the 95 to 150 validation repertoires, a later analysis reported.

General study results and limits: Associated with cytomegalovirus, according to the listing, were approximately 160 TCR beta chains.

V shed 5 bases and J shed 12 bases, with 8 bases lying between them. CDR3 length: 11 amino acids. Germline values: CDR1 SEHNR, CDR2 FQNEAQ (reference sequence). The chain links TRBV7-9 to TRBJ1-6, with D hard to call. The sequenced sample was PBMCs. This clonotype was obtained from a young woman in good health and CMV-seronegative. The CDR3 sequence is CASSGGRPLHF. The CDR3, as DNA: TGTGCCAGCAGCGGAGGGCGACCCCTCCACTTT.